The 28 T cell receptor beta chains reported below all come from one sample, sequenced in a study of regulatory T cells in long-lasting Graves disease. CDR3-region Arm-PCR and iRepertoire HTBI primers produced the TCR beta libraries. From the multiplex PCR reads, TCRdb called clonotypes with MiXCR, one entry per CDR3 protein. The table records hundreds of thousands of distinct CDR3 sequences, around 21% of them present only once. The time point is: persistent/refractory GD, antithyroid drugs over 5 years with positive TRAb. RNA extracted from PBMCs served as the sequencing template. This material consisted of peripheral blood mononuclear cells (PBMCs), taken when the disease was refractory, from a patient treated with antithyroid drugs. The receptors here all came from a female donor with Graves disease.

This clonotype came up many times. The chain uses TRBV20-1 and TRBJ2-7, with 9 bases that match TRBD2. Germline trimming cut 3 bases from V and 1 base from J; bases unmatched to any gene: 1. CDR3 length: 13 amino acids. Germline CDR1 reads DFQATT; CDR2 reads SNEGSKA (reference sequence). The CDR3 DNA reads as TGCAGTGCTAGTCTAGCGGGATCCTACGAGCAGTACTTC. It yields the protein CSASLAGSYEQYF.

This clonotype was found a few times. CDR3 region: CASSLHGETQYF. DNA for the CDR3: TGTGCCAGCAGCTTACATGGGGAGACCCAGTACTTC. The chain is built from TRBV7-9 and TRBJ2-5; D ambiguous. Trimming cost V 2 bases and J 5 bases, with 6 bases left between them. Germline lookup yields CDR1 SEHNR and CDR2 FQNEAQ (reference sequence). The CDR3 contains 12 residues.

J is TRBJ1-2 and V is TRBV9, with TRBD1 matching 10 bases. The CDR3 contains 15 residues. Unmatched junction bases numbered 6, after V lost 3 bases and J lost 4 bases. Germline lookup yields CDR1 SGDLS and CDR2 YYNGEE. CDR3 protein: CASSAGQGGIYGYTF. CDR3 coding DNA: TGTGCCAGCAGCGCCGGACAGGGGGGGATCTATGGCTACACCTTC.

The rearrangement links TRBV19 to TRBJ1-1; D is unresolved. Germline CDR1 and CDR2: LNHDA and SQIVND (reference sequence). Trimming took off 7 bases at V and 10 bases at J, with 13 bases between the two ends. The CDR3 length is 11 residues. CDR3 sequence: CASTAPLRAFF. The CDR3 coding sequence is TGTGCCAGTACGGCCCCCCTGAGAGCTTTCTTT. Supplemented by reference TRBV19 and TRBJ1-1, the full variable domain reads DGGITQSPKYLFRKEGQNVTLSCEQNLNHDAMYWYRQDPGQGLRLIYYSQIVNDFQKGDIAEGYSVSREKKESFPLTVTSAQKNPTAFYLCASTAPLRAFFGQGTRLTVV.

This clonotype was counted many times. The chain has TRBV12-3 or TRBV12-4 and TRBJ2-5; D is perhaps TRBD2 (6 bases). CDR3 length: 14 residues. V was clipped by 3 bases and J by 9 bases, with 17 bases between them. CDR3 amino acids: CASSFTGVNRAQYF. The CDR3 nucleotides read TGTGCCAGCAGTTTTACGGGGGTCAACCGAGCCCAGTACTTC.

This clonotype was recorded at least ten times. This sequence joins TRBV11-2 and TRBJ1-1; D ambiguous. This CDR3 has 14 residues. Germline CDR1 SGHAT, CDR2 FQNNGV. The V and J ends lost 1 base and 2 bases respectively, with 8 bases between them. CDR3 region: CASSLALSNTEAFF. CDR3 DNA sequence: TGTGCCAGCAGCTTAGCGTTGAGTAACACTGAAGCTTTCTTT.

The rearrangement joins TRBV25-1 to TRBJ2-2; 10 bases are a match to TRBD1. This CDR3 spans 14 amino acids. The germline CDR1 and CDR2 sequences are MGHDK and SYGVNS. V was pared by 6 bases and J by 5 bases, with 3 bases of the junction left unmatched. CDR3 amino acids: CASSDRGRTGELFF. Here the CDR3 DNA reads TGTGCCAGCAGCGACAGGGGGCGTACCGGGGAGCTGTTTTTT.

This chain joins TRBV7-9 and TRBJ2-1; D gene ambiguous. The CDR3 loop spans 14 amino acids. Germline CDR1 reads SEHNR; CDR2 reads FQNEAQ (reference sequence). Trimming left V 2 bases short and J 5 bases short, with 10 bases between. Here the CDR3 DNA reads TGTGCCAGCAGCTTATGGGGTCCTAACAATGAGCAGTTCTTC. Translation: CASSLWGPNNEQFF.

The rearrangement joins TRBV28 to TRBJ2-1; 14 nucleotides align to TRBD2. This CDR3 is 19 amino acids long. CDR1 and CDR2 (germline): MDHEN, SYDVKM. J lost 4 bases, V lost 5 bases, and 13 bases had no gene match. As DNA, the CDR3 is TGTGCCAGCAGTGGGACTAGCGGGAGTAAAGGCAAGAGGTACAATGAGCAGTTCTTC. The encoded protein is CASSGTSGSKGKRYNEQFF.

This clonotype appeared many times. The chain carries TRBV6-5 and TRBJ1-1; D is uncertain. The CDR3 covers 17 residues. Germline assignment: CDR1 MNHEY and CDR2 SVGAGI. Trimming removed 4 bases at V and 3 bases at J, with 21 bases between. For the CDR3, the DNA is TGTGCCAGCAGTTCCTTCGTGGGCACCGGTAGGTACACTGAAGCTTTCTTT. Its protein product is CASSSFVGTGRYTEAFF.

This clonotype was detected ten times or more. The rearrangement uses TRBV20-1 and TRBJ2-5, with TRBD2 matching 12 bases. Germline V gene data show CDR1 as DFQATT and CDR2 as SNEGSKA (reference sequence). This CDR3 has 13 residues. After removal of 6 bases from V and 6 bases from J, the junction contained 5 bases not matched to a gene. The CDR3 nucleotides read TGCAGTGCAACGAGGACTAGCGGGAAGACCCAGTACTTC. It is translated as CSATRTSGKTQYF.

J is TRBJ1-1 and V is TRBV4-1, with D unclear. The germline V and J ends were trimmed by 0 bases and 3 bases, with 11 bases remaining between them. This CDR3 contains 15 residues. Germline V CDR1 and CDR2: MGHRA, YSYEKL. The CDR3, as DNA: TGCGCCAGCAGCCAAGAGGTACAGCAGGACACTGAAGCTTTCTTT. The encoded protein is CASSQEVQQDTEAFF.

This clonotype occurred a few times. The chain has TRBV5-6 and TRBJ2-7, with 10 positions matching TRBD1. Germline CDR1 reads SGHDT; CDR2 reads YYEEEE. V shed 2 bases and J 3 bases; nucleotides not matched to a gene: 5. The CDR3 has 15 amino acids. For the CDR3, the DNA is TGTGCCAGCAGCTTTGATTGGACAGGGGGCTACGAGCAGTACTTC. This encodes CASSFDWTGGYEQYF.

This clonotype has ten or more counts. This chain links TRBV30 with TRBJ1-2, with D maybe TRBD1 (6 bases). Germline V gene data show CDR1 as GTSNPN and CDR2 as SVGIG (reference sequence). This CDR3 comprises 12 residues. V gave up 4 bases and J gave up 4 bases, with 10 bases separating them. DNA of the CDR3: TGTGCCTGGATTACAGGGATCTATGGCTACACCTTC. Amino acids: CAWITGIYGYTF.

This clonotype came up a few times. The chain carries TRBV6-5 and TRBJ2-2; 9 positions match TRBD2. Germline V gene sequence: CDR1 MNHEY, CDR2 SVGAGI. CDR3 length: 20 residues. The V and J ends lost 3 bases and 4 bases, in that order; junction bases with no gene match: 18. CDR3 loop: CASSYSHSGGWRATTGELFF. CDR3 nucleotide sequence: TGTGCCAGCAGTTATTCTCATAGCGGGGGTTGGAGGGCGACCACCGGGGAGCTGTTTTTT.

The genes are TRBV7-2 and TRBJ2-1; 10 positions agree with TRBD2. Losses at the gene ends were 1 base for V and 15 bases for J; bases not matched to a gene: 12. The germline gives CDR1 SGHTA, CDR2 FQGNSA. CDR3 length equals 15 residues. CDR3 region: CASSLDPSGRDWRFF. The DNA of the CDR3 is TGTGCCAGCAGCTTAGATCCTAGCGGGAGAGATTGGAGGTTCTTC. Full variable domain (missing parts from reference TRBV7-2 and TRBJ2-1): GAGVSQSPSNKVTEKGKDVELRCDPISGHTALYWYRQSLGQGLEFLIYFQGNSAPDKSGLPSDRFSAERTGGSVSTLTIQRTQQEDSAVYLCASSLDPSGRDWRFFGPGTRLTVL.

This chain connects TRBV6-1 to TRBJ1-1; possibly TRBD1 for D (6 bases). The V gene's germline CDR1 is MNHNS and CDR2 SASEGT. V was cut by 6 bases and J by 1 base, with 12 bases left in between. This CDR3 contains 14 residues. The DNA of the CDR3 is TGTGCCAGCAGACGGGACATAGCGAACACTGAAGCTTTCTTT. This gives the protein CASRRDIANTEAFF.

This clonotype was recorded many times. The gene calls are TRBV28 and TRBJ2-5; 12 bases map to TRBD1. This CDR3 is 17 amino acids long. With 5 bases clipped from V and 7 bases from J, the junction kept 14 bases outside the gene matches. Per germline, CDR1 MDHEN and CDR2 SYDVKM. This CDR3 is CASSQQKGTGGSGTQYF. The CDR3 DNA follows: TGTGCCAGCAGTCAACAAAAAGGGACAGGGGGCAGCGGGACCCAGTACTTC.

This clonotype was seen ten or more times. This chain uses TRBV2 with TRBJ2-5; the D gene is possibly TRBD2 (6 bases). Trimming cost V 4 bases and J 2 bases, with 8 bases left between them. Germline-derived CDR1 and CDR2 are SNHLY and FYNNEI. The CDR3 consists of 13 residues. Here the CDR3 DNA reads TGTGCCAGCAGTGGACTAGAACAAGAGACCCAGTACTTC. It specifies CASSGLEQETQYF.

In its sample, this clonotype was seen a few times. This sequence joins TRBV12-5 and TRBJ2-1; D is possibly TRBD1 (6 bases). Germline V gives CDR1 LGHNT, CDR2 FRNRAP. The length of the CDR3 is 13 residues. V was cut by 4 bases and J by 9 bases, with 13 bases left in between. The CDR3 region has the DNA TGTGCTAGTGGTTCCGACAGCAGGGGTGAGCAGTTCTTC. This codes for CASGSDSRGEQFF.

The chain links TRBV7-9 to TRBJ1-2; TRBD1 might be the D (5 bases). The germline CDR1 and CDR2 sequences are SEHNR and FQNEAQ (reference sequence). The ends were cut back, 2 bases at V and 7 bases at J, with 14 bases in the middle. The CDR3 spans 14 residues. For the CDR3, the DNA is TGTGCCAGCAGCTTATTTCCAGGGTCCCCTGGCTACACCTTC. Protein: CASSLFPGSPGYTF.

The chain has TRBV10-1 and TRBJ2-2; 10 nucleotides line up with TRBD1. This CDR3 is built from 17 residues. Germline trimming cut 6 bases from V and 7 bases from J; bases unmatched to any gene: 14. CDR1 is WNHNN, CDR2 SYGVQD, per germline (reference sequence). The DNA of the CDR3 is TGCGCCAGCAGCGACTTTCGACAGGGGGCTTTGCGCGGGGAGCTGTTTTTT. This encodes CASSDFRQGALRGELFF.

This clonotype was seen repeatedly, ten times or more. The rearrangement links TRBV6-1 to TRBJ1-2, with no clear D. The germline gives CDR1 MNHNS, CDR2 SASEGT. This CDR3 has 15 residues. V was shortened by 5 bases and J by 0 bases, with 13 bases between the two germline ends. In DNA form, the CDR3 reads TGTGCCAGCAGTCTTCTCGACGGTGCTAACTATGGCTACACCTTC. Translated, it gives CASSLLDGANYGYTF.

The CDR3 is CASSLAGDLNEQFF. As DNA, the CDR3 is TGTGCCAGCAGCTTAGCGGGAGACCTGAATGAGCAGTTCTTC. The chain recombines TRBV7-2 with TRBJ2-1, with D perhaps matching TRBD2 (5 bases). Per germline, CDR1 SGHTA and CDR2 FQGNSA. The CDR3 contains 14 residues. Trimming cost V 0 bases and J 7 bases, with 10 bases left between them.

The chain uses TRBV6-1 and TRBJ2-7; 16 nucleotides align to TRBD2. The ends lost 7 bases at V and 2 bases at J; junction bases unmatched: 8. Germline loops: CDR1 MNHNS, CDR2 SASEGT. The CDR3 totals 17 residues. The CDR3 sequence is CASKRGTSGRGTYEQYF. As DNA, the CDR3 is TGTGCCAGCAAGAGAGGGACTAGCGGGAGGGGGACCTACGAGCAGTACTTC.

This clonotype occurred many times. This rearrangement joins TRBV28 to TRBJ1-2; D remains ambiguous. V lost 5 bases and J 6 bases, leaving 10 bases between the germline ends. This CDR3 is built from 12 residues. Germline-derived CDR1 and CDR2 are MDHEN and SYDVKM. CDR3 sequence: CASSSGINGYTF. CDR3 nucleotide sequence: TGTGCCAGCAGTAGTGGAATCAATGGCTACACCTTC.

This clonotype was seen ten or more times. The chain combines TRBV29-1 with TRBJ1-1, with unresolved D. V lost 6 bases to trimming and J lost 7 bases, with 18 bases between them. Germline V gene sequence: CDR1 SQVTM, CDR2 ANQGSEA. There are 13 residues in the CDR3. The CDR3 DNA follows: TGCAGCGTCCGCGCCATGAATAGGGATGAAGCTTTCTTT. Translating gives CSVRAMNRDEAFF.

The chain uses TRBV4-3 and TRBJ2-2, with no clear D. The CDR3 is 16 amino acids. Germline V CDR1 and CDR2: LGHNA, YSLEER. Deletions cut 1 base from V and 6 bases from J, with 15 bases between. The CDR3 protein is CASSQVLSPLSGELFF. The CDR3 DNA is TGCGCCAGCAGCCAAGTGTTGTCACCGCTATCCGGGGAGCTGTTTTTT.